These T cell receptor beta chains were read from a single sample in a study of response to subunit inactivated influenza vaccine. TCRdb processed the RT-PCR reads anew with MiXCR; each CDR3 protein has one entry. This table holds under 800,000 distinct CDR3 sequences, more than 11% found once. Sequences were derived from PBMCs from blood, sampled around 15 days before vaccination. These receptors came from a man between 45 and 60 years old who received an inactivated influenza vaccine. Each CDR3 is given with its conserved first and last residue. The D gene is left open where the match is weak.

d_gene | v_gene | CDR3aa
NA | TRBV3-1 | CASSPRLGAYNEQFF
TRBD2 | TRBV6-1 | CASSEAAGTSPYEQYF
NA | TRBV5-6 | CASTRQTYEQYF
TRBD2 | TRBV2 | CASSESGREVFTGELFF
NA | TRBV27 | CASSLSFSGNTIYF
NA | TRBV7-9 | CASSFGGNTIYF
TRBD1 | TRBV27 | CASRNIGGRGLYAEAFF
NA | TRBV4-2 | CASSHPLSDSGISYNEQFF
NA | TRBV20-1 | CSATQGGASEQYF
NA | TRBV7-2 | CASSFRPRAGLQETQYF
NA | TRBV12-3/TRBV12-4 | CASRTQGSYNEQFF
TRBD2 | TRBV29-1 | CSGGGNTGELFF
TRBD1 | TRBV10-3 | CATRPGQGETQYF
TRBD2 | TRBV27 | CASSSARGEGLPPYEQYF
TRBD1 | TRBV12-3/TRBV12-4 | CASRRDRATGELFF
NA | TRBV7-9 | CASSSGHVDEQYF
NA | TRBV4-2 | CASSQVLGPSYEQYF
NA | TRBV11-1 | CASSLGLVSTDTQYF
TRBD2 | TRBV6-2/TRBV6-3 | CASSYLLGLASDTQYF